These 14 T cell receptor beta chains were sequenced from one sample in a study of cytomegalovirus exposure and HLA in healthy donors. 60 Vbeta and 13 Jbeta primers were used in PCR. Clones were sequenced by immunoSEQ multiplex PCR, and TCRdb holds only the in-frame ones, with some missing. Of 150,000 to 200,000 clones in the sample, roughly four fifths were seen once. The sequenced sample consisted of PBMCs. All receptors derive from a man younger than 35 in good health and CMV-seronegative.

The gene calls are TRBV5-3 and TRBJ2-7; 8 bases are a match to TRBD1. TRBV5-3 belongs to the ORF category, with a function that is uncertain. The J segment lost 2 bases and the V segment lost 4 bases, leaving 11 bases of the junction unmatched. CDR3 length: 16 residues. The CDR3 DNA follows: TGTGCCAGAAGCATCAGACAGGGGTGTCTCCCCTACGAGCAGTACTTC. It encodes CARSIRQGCLPYEQYF.

The chain carries TRBV9 and TRBJ2-2; TRBD1 is a possible D gene (6 bases). CDR1 is SGDLS and CDR2 is YYNGEE in the germline V gene. The CDR3 is made up of 13 amino acids. V lost 6 bases and J lost 1, with 7 bases in between. CDR3 amino acids: CASKDRNTGELFF. Written as DNA, the CDR3 is TGTGCCAGCAAGGACAGGAACACCGGGGAGCTGTTTTTT.

The chain recombines TRBV14 with TRBJ1-4; D gene unclear. V lost 4 bases and J lost 2, with 14 bases in between. Germline assignment: CDR1 SGHDN and CDR2 FVKESK. CDR3 length: 16 residues. The CDR3 here is CASSPNFLGTNEKLFF. As DNA, the CDR3 is TGTGCCAGCAGCCCAAATTTCCTCGGGACTAATGAAAAACTGTTTTTT.

The chain employs TRBV19 and TRBJ1-2, with D perhaps matching TRBD1 (6 bases). Deletions cut 7 bases from V and 4 bases from J, with 13 bases between. Germline loops: CDR1 LNHDA, CDR2 SQIVND (reference sequence). This CDR3 is 13 amino acids long. CDR3: CASNQGLSYGYTF. Written as DNA, the CDR3 is TGTGCCAGTAATCAGGGGTTGAGCTATGGCTACACCTTC.

The chain employs TRBV18 and TRBJ2-4, with a possible D match to TRBD1 (6 bases). In germline, CDR1 is KGHSH, CDR2 LQKENI. The CDR3 is 14 residues long. Trimming shortened V by 1 base and J by 8 bases, and 12 bases separated the two germline ends. The chain's CDR3 is CASSPRGPEDIQYF. In DNA form, the CDR3 reads TGTGCCAGCTCACCACGGGGGCCCGAGGACATTCAGTACTTC.

The rearrangement links TRBV5-4 to TRBJ2-3, with 13 bases aligning to TRBD2. Germline V gives CDR1 SGHNT, CDR2 YYREEE (reference sequence). The CDR3 has 19 residues. Trimming cost V 0 bases and J 3 bases; bases outside gene matches: 10. CDR3 nucleotides: TGTGCCAGCAGCTTGGGACTAGCGGGGGGTAACCCTTGGACAGATACGCAGTATTTT. Translated: CASSLGLAGGNPWTDTQYF.

The chain links TRBV10-2 to TRBJ1-4, with D possibly TRBD1 on 6 matching bases. Germline-derived CDR1 and CDR2 are WSHSY and SAAADI. The CDR3 length is 14 residues. V lost 8 bases to trimming and J lost 3 bases, with 13 bases between them. CDR3 bases: TGCGCCAGCCGCCGGACAGATCCTAATGAAAAACTGTTTTTT. This sequence encodes CASRRTDPNEKLFF.

The V and J genes are TRBV29-1 and TRBJ2-7, with D possibly matching TRBD2 (6 bases). The V gene's germline CDR1 is SQVTM and CDR2 ANQGSEA. V was trimmed by 5 bases and J by 2 bases, leaving 19 bases between them. This CDR3 region has 15 residues. The DNA for the CDR3 is TGCAGCGTTACCTCATTTTGGAGGGACGCCTACGAGCAGTACTTC. This codes for CSVTSFWRDAYEQYF.

The V gene is TRBV4-2, the J gene TRBJ2-7; 9 bases agree with TRBD2. Germline V lookup: CDR1 LGHNA, CDR2 YNFKEQ. The J segment lost 5 bases and the V segment lost 2 bases, leaving 10 bases of the junction unmatched. The CDR3 covers 16 residues. CDR3 loop: CASSQSSGLAAHEQYF. The CDR3 DNA reads as TGTGCCAGCAGCCAATCTTCGGGACTAGCAGCACACGAGCAGTACTTC.

This chain links TRBV2 with TRBJ2-1; 8 nucleotides line up with TRBD1. V shed 6 bases and J 0 bases; nucleotides not matched to a gene: 7. Per the germline V gene, CDR1 is SNHLY and CDR2 is FYNNEI. The CDR3 totals 16 residues. CDR3 nucleotide sequence: TGTGCCAGCAGACTTAGGACAGGGAGCTCCTACAATGAGCAGTTCTTC. Amino acid sequence: CASRLRTGSSYNEQFF.

V is TRBV18 and J is TRBJ2-5; possible D gene TRBD1, 6 bases. The J call may be mistaken, given a closer DNA end match to TRBJ2-7. The CDR3 has 13 amino acids. CDR1 KGHSH and CDR2 LQKENI come from the germline V gene. The CDR3 reads CASSPGQHYEQYF. Written as DNA, the CDR3 is TGTGCCAGCTCACCAGGACAGCACTACGAGCAGTACTTC.

This chain uses TRBV7-9 with TRBJ1-2; maybe TRBD1 (5 bases). The germline CDR1 and CDR2 sequences are SEHNR and FQNEAQ (reference sequence). V lost 8 bases to trimming and J lost 2 bases, with 12 bases between them. The CDR3 consists of 13 residues. This CDR3 is CASGRTPNYGYTF. CDR3 nucleotides: TGTGCCAGCGGCCGGACACCCAACTATGGCTACACCTTC.

This sequence joins TRBV28 and TRBJ2-1; 12 bases agree with TRBD2. J gave up 3 bases and V 8 bases, and 8 bases lay outside the gene matches. Germline V gene data show CDR1 as MDHEN and CDR2 as SYDVKM. The CDR3 consists of 16 residues. CDR3 in amino acids: CASETSGGIGYNEQFF. The CDR3 nucleotides read TGTGCCAGCGAGACTAGCGGGGGTATTGGCTACAATGAGCAGTTCTTC.

Only one count was recorded for this clone. CDR3 region: CASSLVATLNTEAFF. Written as DNA, the CDR3 is TGTGCCAGCAGCTTAGTCGCAACACTGAACACTGAAGCTTTCTTT. The chain couples TRBV11-2 to TRBJ1-1; D remains unclear. V lost 1 base and J lost 0, with 9 bases in between. From germline, CDR1 is SGHAT and CDR2 FQNNGV. This CDR3 is built from 15 residues.